This TCR beta chain is drawn from a study of T cell responses to AZD1222 COVID-19 vaccine. On the study more broadly: Combined were second doses at about 4 or about 12 weeks. Regarding the study as a whole: The span of vaccine-associated CD4 TCRs extended across spike, with dominance at 160-218 and 743-854. Repertoire collection took place solely once the T cell response had peaked. Just a handful of AZD1222 recipients tested seropositive at baseline.

The V gene lost 6 bases and the J gene lost 6 bases, with 20 bases spanning the gap. From germline, CDR1 is LNHDA and CDR2 SQIVND (reference sequence). The CDR3 consists of 15 residues. On this clone itself: Its antigen is not known.

This table comes from immunoSEQ multiplex PCR, and its TCRdb copy is limited to in-frame clones, with some not included. The sample has about 130,000 clones, about 90% seen once. This receptor was obtained from an adult in good health. V and J are TRBV19 and TRBJ1-2, with a weak D call TRBD1 (5 bases). The input for sequencing was peripheral blood, taken on day 0 of AZD1222 vaccination. CDR3 region: CASSGQWKGNDGYTF. DNA of the CDR3: TGTGCCAGTAGCGGGCAGTGGAAGGGGAATGATGGCTACACCTTC.